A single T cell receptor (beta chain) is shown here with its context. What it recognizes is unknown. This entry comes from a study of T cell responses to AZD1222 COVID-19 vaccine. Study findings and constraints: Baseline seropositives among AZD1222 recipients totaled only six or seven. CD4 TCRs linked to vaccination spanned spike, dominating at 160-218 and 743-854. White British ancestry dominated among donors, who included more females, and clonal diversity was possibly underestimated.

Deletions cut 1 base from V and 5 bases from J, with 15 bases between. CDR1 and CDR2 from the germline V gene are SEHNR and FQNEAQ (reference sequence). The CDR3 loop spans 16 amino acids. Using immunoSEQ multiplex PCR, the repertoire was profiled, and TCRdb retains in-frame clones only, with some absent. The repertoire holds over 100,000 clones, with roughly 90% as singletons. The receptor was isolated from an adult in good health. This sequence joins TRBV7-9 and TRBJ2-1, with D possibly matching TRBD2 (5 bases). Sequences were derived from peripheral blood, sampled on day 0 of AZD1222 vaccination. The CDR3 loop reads CASSLGTGSRNNEQFF. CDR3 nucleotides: TGTGCCAGCAGCTTAGGTACGGGGTCCAGGAACAATGAGCAGTTCTTC.